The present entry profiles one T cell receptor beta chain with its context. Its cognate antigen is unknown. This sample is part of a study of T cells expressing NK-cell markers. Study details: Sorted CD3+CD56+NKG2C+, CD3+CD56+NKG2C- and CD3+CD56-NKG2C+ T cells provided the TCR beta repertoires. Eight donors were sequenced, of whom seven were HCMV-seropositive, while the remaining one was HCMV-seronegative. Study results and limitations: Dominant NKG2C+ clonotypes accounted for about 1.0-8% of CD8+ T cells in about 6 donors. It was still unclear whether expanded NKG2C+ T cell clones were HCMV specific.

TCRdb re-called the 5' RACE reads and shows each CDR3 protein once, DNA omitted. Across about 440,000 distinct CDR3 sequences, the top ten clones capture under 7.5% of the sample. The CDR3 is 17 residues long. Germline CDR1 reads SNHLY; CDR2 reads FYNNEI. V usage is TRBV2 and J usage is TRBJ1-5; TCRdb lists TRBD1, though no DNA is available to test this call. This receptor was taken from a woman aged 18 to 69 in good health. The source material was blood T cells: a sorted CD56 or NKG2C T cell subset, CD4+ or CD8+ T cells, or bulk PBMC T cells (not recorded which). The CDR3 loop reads CASRETGGARGNQPQHF.